This T cell receptor (beta chain) was identified in a study of human T cells and chemical hapten exposure. Study-level information: Among samples, TCR yields varied mainly because of small differences in pooled library volume. Study outcomes and limitations: The study found that DPC sensitization did not change TCRs above 1 in 1000 frequency.

Time point given: healthy volunteer bleed at 6 weeks. Sequencing started from total RNA isolated from unfractionated whole blood. This clonotype was found a few times. Its antigen is as yet unknown. It was the library that attached unique molecular identifiers to individual cDNA molecules. Authors' data handling: A typical sample had 95,638 TCRs, with about 20,000 to 700,000 overall. TCRdb reanalysed the RACE reads using MiXCR and keeps one entry per CDR3 protein. The V and J calls follow TCRdb's processing rather than the paper's. Of around 80,000 distinct CDR3 sequences in the sample, about 8.7% were seen once. Germline V gene data show CDR1 as MNHNS and CDR2 as SASEGT. The CDR3 consists of 14 residues. With 1 base removed from V and 9 bases from J, the gap between germline ends came to 15 bases.

The clonotype was recovered from a male donor in good health. Some clones in this sample may be carry-over from other donors' samples. The sample was whole blood. This chain joins TRBV6-1 and TRBJ1-2; D remains ambiguous. CDR3 loop: CASSEVWTLPSYTF. The CDR3 nucleotides read TGTGCCAGCAGTGAAGTTTGGACTTTGCCTAGCTACACCTTC.